The entry that follows covers one T cell receptor (beta chain) sequence. The antigen is unknown. The study ran its PCR with 60 Vbeta and 13 Jbeta primers. The assay was immunoSEQ multiplex PCR, and TCRdb's table has in-frame clones only and misses some. Here the sample spans 200,000 to 250,000 clones, more than 60% being singletons. This specimen belongs to a study of cytomegalovirus exposure and HLA in healthy donors. Study results and caveats: It was only CMV serostatus that was available as immune exposure information. TCR beta V segments were, for the most part, productive about 87% or about 30% of the time in an earlier analysis. There were around 160 TCR beta chains listed as cytomegalovirus-associated.

Per the germline V gene, CDR1 is MNHEY and CDR2 is SMNVEV (reference sequence). With 4 bases clipped from V and 6 bases from J, the junction kept 14 bases outside the gene matches. The CDR3 covers 18 residues. This receptor was obtained from a man in his forties or fifties in good health and CMV-seronegative. The chain joins TRBV27 to TRBJ2-1, with 11 nucleotides matching TRBD2. Sequencing input: PBMCs. The CDR3 region has the DNA TGTGCCAGCAGTTATGGACTAGCGGGTGATAGGAAGGTCAATGAGCAGTTCTTC. The encoded protein is CASSYGLAGDRKVNEQFF.